In its sample, the clone carrying this T cell receptor beta chain was seen many times. This entry comes from a study of naive and memory T cell subsets. CDR3 size: 13 residues. The V gene lost 1 base and the J gene lost 5 bases, with 6 bases spanning the gap. From germline, CDR1 is LNHDA and CDR2 SQIVND (reference sequence). TCR cDNA received a 3' ligated oligonucleotide that carried a UMI. The SP2 primer and nested alpha and beta constant region primers amplified ligated cDNA in four rounds. Reverse transcription of blood and skin TCR RNA was primed at alpha and beta constant regions. MiXCR, run by TCRdb on the 5' RACE reads, gives a single entry per CDR3 protein. The sample lists more than 55,000 distinct CDR3 sequences, more than 7.5% seen once, with 9.8% in the top ten.

This chain connects TRBV19 to TRBJ1-5; D is uncertain. This clonotype originated in a female donor in good health. Here the CDR3 DNA reads TGTGCCAGTAGTATAGGCCGGGATCAGCCCCAGCATTTT. Protein sequence: CASSIGRDQPQHF. Filled out from reference TRBV19 and TRBJ1-5, the complete variable domain reads DGGITQSPKYLFRKEGQNVTLSCEQNLNHDAMYWYRQDPGQGLRLIYYSQIVNDFQKGDIAEGYSVSREKKESFPLTVTSAQKNPTAFYLCASSIGRDQPQHFGDGTRLSIL.